This TCR beta chain was identified during a study of T cell repertoires in cytomegalovirus infection. In the study overall: HLA-B-restricted CMV epitopes that are well studied, plus recently identified HLA-C-restricted ones, were used by the study. Matching HLA type, along with CMV infection, was indicated by public TCR beta signatures.

For this clonotype: Its target is unknown.

MiXCR, applied by TCRdb to the reads, yields one record per CDR3 protein. The table records around 100,000 distinct CDR3 sequences, 30% of them present only once. Whole-study findings and limits: In two of eight donors, the top clonotype was HLA-C-restricted CMV-specific.

This CDR3 is built from 16 residues. The germline V gene has CDR1 MDHEN and CDR2 SYDVKM. V dropped 3 bases and J dropped 7 bases, with 16 bases sitting between them. Here the sequenced sample was CD8+ T cells from cultured PBMCs, taken from culture after CMV antigen stimulation. This chain links TRBV28 with TRBJ1-6, with a possible D match to TRBD1 (6 bases). The sequence derives from a human donor in good health (CMV status not recorded). Some clones in this sample may be carry-over from other donors' samples. The CDR3 region has the DNA TGTGCCAGCAGTTTTAGTATAGGACAGCCAAATTCACCCCTCCACTTT. This sequence encodes CASSFSIGQPNSPLHF.